A selection of T cell receptor beta chains follows, all from one sample in a study of CD8 T cells in Susac syndrome. TCRdb re-called the immunoSEQ multiplex PCR reads with MiXCR, one entry per CDR3 protein. The sample yields some 150,000 distinct CDR3 sequences, about 94% seen once. Sequenced: CD8+ T cells from PBMCs. These TCRs come from a human donor with multiple sclerosis. The CDR3 runs from the conserved cysteine through the conserved F or W. A D gene is named only where the DNA matches it firmly. Rows give clone size only sometimes, using once, few, many, or a class for an expanded clone.

>TRBJ2-1|TRBV18|.|once
TGTGCCAGCTCACTTACACGCAGGGACAAAAGCTCCTACAATGAGCAGTTCTTC
CASSLTRRDKSSYNEQFF
>TRBJ1-5|TRBV15|.|.
TGTGCCACCAGCAGAGATGAAAATCAGCCCCAGCATTTT
CATSRDENQPQHF
>TRBJ1-6|TRBV2|.|.
TGTGCCAGCGGGCACCCACCCCTCCACTTT
CASGHPPLHF
>TRBJ1-1|TRBV4-1|.|.
TGCGCCAGCAGCCAAGCTCCGGGCAGTGAAGCTTTCTTT
CASSQAPGSEAFF
>TRBJ1-2|TRBV20-1|TRBD1|.
TGCAGTCCAAGTGACAGGGAGAAAGATGGCTACACCTTC
CSPSDREKDGYTF
>TRBJ2-3|TRBV10-3|TRBD1|.
TGTGCCATCAGTGGAGAGACAGGGGGACGCGATACGCAGTATTTT
CAISGETGGRDTQYF
>TRBJ2-3|TRBV27|.|once
TGTGCCAGCAGTTTAGGAGTGCGGACACCTCGCACAGATACGCAGTATTTT
CASSLGVRTPRTDTQYF
>TRBJ2-3|TRBV2|TRBD2|.
TGTGCCAGCCTTCAACTAGCGGGGTCCACAGATACGCAGTATTTT
CASLQLAGSTDTQYF
>TRBJ2-1|TRBV9|.|.
TGTGCCAGCAGCACCAGGGAATCTGAGCAGTTCTTC
CASSTRESEQFF
>TRBJ1-1|TRBV7-3|.|.
TGTGCCAGCAGCTCGGACGGGAACACTGAAGCTTTCTTT
CASSSDGNTEAFF
>TRBJ1-4|TRBV19|.|.
TGTGCCAGTAGTATGGGTCAGGTGGGGAGAAAACTGTTTTTT
CASSMGQVGRKLFF
>TRBJ2-2|TRBV28|TRBD2|.
TGTGCCAGCAGTTTGACGCGGGAGGGGACCGGGGAGCTGTTTTTT
CASSLTREGTGELFF
>TRBJ1-2|TRBV30|TRBD1|.
TGTGCCTGGAGTGTACATGAACAGGGGGTAGATGGCTACACCTTC
CAWSVHEQGVDGYTF
>TRBJ1-6|TRBV28|TRBD1|.
TGTGCCAGCAGTTTCGTAGACACAGGGGGCCAAAATTCACCCCTCCACTTT
CASSFVDTGGQNSPLHF
>TRBJ2-6|TRBV6-2/TRBV6-3|.|.
TGTGCCAGCAGTTACTTTGCTCCTGGGGCCAACGTCCTGACTTTC
CASSYFAPGANVLTF
>TRBJ1-2|TRBV5-6|TRBD1|.
TGTGCCAGCAGCTTGGGGACAGGAGTGAAGGGCTACACCTTC
CASSLGTGVKGYTF
>TRBJ2-7|TRBV30|TRBD1|.
TGTGCCTGGAGTGTAGGCAGGGGGCTAGACTACGAGCAGTACTTC
CAWSVGRGLDYEQYF
>TRBJ2-2|TRBV7-2|.|.
TGTGCCAGCAGCTTTCGAAGGCCGAACACCGGGGAGCTGTTTTTT
CASSFRRPNTGELFF
>TRBJ2-2|TRBV15|.|.
TGTGCCACCAGTGGGCCTCCGCCCTCCGGGGAGCTGTTTTTT
CATSGPPPSGELFF
>TRBJ1-2|TRBV4-1|TRBD1|.
TGCGCCAGCAGCCAAGGTGGGACCGGGACAGGGTATGGCTACACCTTC
CASSQGGTGTGYGYTF
>TRBJ2-7|TRBV7-9|TRBD1|.
TGTGCCAGCAGCTCCCAGGGACAGTCGAGCTCCTACGAGCAGTACTTC
CASSSQGQSSSYEQYF
>TRBJ2-7|TRBV9|.|.
TGTGCCAGCAGCCCCAAAGCTGGGGGCTACGAGCAGTACTTC
CASSPKAGGYEQYF
>TRBJ2-1|TRBV5-1|.|.
TGCGCCAGCTGGGATCGGAGGGGGCCCCCCTACAATGAGCAGTTCTTC
CASWDRRGPPYNEQFF
>TRBJ2-7|TRBV11-2|TRBD2|once
TGTGCCAGCAGCTTAGGTCGGGGGGGGTCCTACGAGCAGTACTTC
CASSLGRGGSYEQYF
>TRBJ2-3|TRBV14|.|.
TGTGCCAGCAGCCAAGATGTGTGGGGCTATACGCAGTATTTT
CASSQDVWGYTQYF
>TRBJ1-2|TRBV29-1|.|.
TGCAGCGTTAGGTCCTCCCGAGAGGATGGCTACACCTTC
CSVRSSREDGYTF
>TRBJ2-1|TRBV12-3/TRBV12-4|.|.
TGTGCCAGCAGGCCTTACCAGGGATTCCAGTTCTTC
CASRPYQGFQFF
>TRBJ2-6|TRBV5-1|.|.
TGCGCCAGCGATGTCAGGGAGAACTCTGGGGCCAACGTCCTGACTTTC
CASDVRENSGANVLTF
>TRBJ2-7|TRBV9|.|.
TGTGCCAGCAGCGCAGCCCGACATGATCCGGGCTACGAGCAGTACTTC
CASSAARHDPGYEQYF
>TRBJ1-5|TRBV15|.|.
TGTGCCACCAGCAGAGACCTGAGTAGCAATCAGCCCCAGCATTTT
CATSRDLSSNQPQHF
>TRBJ2-3|TRBV28|TRBD1|once
TGTGCCAGCAGCCCCCGGGACAGGGTCCGGAGTACGCAGTATTTT
CASSPRDRVRSTQYF
>TRBJ1-2|TRBV6-1|.|.
TGTGCCAGCAGTGGGGGGTCAGGCCCGACTAACTATGGCTACACCTTC
CASSGGSGPTNYGYTF
>TRBJ1-2|TRBV30|.|.
TGTGCCTGGAGTGTGACAGGAAACTTCTATGGCTACACCTTC
CAWSVTGNFYGYTF
>TRBJ1-1|TRBV7-9|.|.
TGTGCCAGCAGCCCCTCCCCCGAAGCTTTCTTT
CASSPSPEAFF
>TRBJ2-7|TRBV20-1|.|.
TGCAGTGCTAGTTTGGACACACAGATCAACTACGAGCAGTACTTC
CSASLDTQINYEQYF
>TRBJ2-7|TRBV9|.|.
TGTGCCAGCAGCCAAGGGATCGGGGCCTACGAGCAGTACTTC
CASSQGIGAYEQYF
>TRBJ2-3|TRBV5-4|.|once
TGTGCCAGCAGTCCAGGTATCGCAGATACGCAGTATTTT
CASSPGIADTQYF
>TRBJ2-1|TRBV12-3/TRBV12-4|TRBD2|.
TGTGCCACCCTGACTAGCGCCCTTAATGAGCAGTTCTTC
CATLTSALNEQFF
>TRBJ1-5|TRBV7-9|.|.
TGTGCCAGCAGCGCGACGGAGGGGGGGAATCAGCCCCAGCATTTT
CASSATEGGNQPQHF
>TRBJ1-2|TRBV20-1|TRBD1|.
TGCAGTGCTAGAGATTATGGGACAGCGTATGGCTACACCTTC
CSARDYGTAYGYTF
>TRBJ2-5|TRBV27|.|few
TGTGCCAGCAGTTTCCGGGGACAAGAGACCCAGTACTTC
CASSFRGQETQYF
>TRBJ1-1|TRBV7-9|.|.
TGTGCCAGCAGCGAAGAGTGGACGATGAACACTGAAGCTTTCTTT
CASSEEWTMNTEAFF
>TRBJ1-1|TRBV20-1|TRBD1|.
TGCAGTGCAGCCGGGACAGGGCCCTATGAAGCTTTCTTT
CSAAGTGPYEAFF
>TRBJ2-5|TRBV28|.|.
TGTGCCAGCAGTTTGGCAGTGAAAGAGACCCAGTACTTC
CASSLAVKETQYF
>TRBJ1-2|TRBV20-1|.|.
TGCAGTGCTAGTATGTATGGAGCGAAGGAGGGCTACACCTTC
CSASMYGAKEGYTF
>TRBJ2-7|TRBV3-1|TRBD1|.
TGTGCCAGCAGCCTTAGGGACAGGGTGACGGACGAGCAGTACTTC
CASSLRDRVTDEQYF
>TRBJ1-5|TRBV20-1|.|.
TGCAGTGCTAGATGGGGCAGGGGCAATCAGCCCCAGCATTTT
CSARWGRGNQPQHF
>TRBJ1-4|TRBV7-8|.|.
TGTGCCAGCAGCCACCTTGGGGCAAATGAAAAACTGTTTTTT
CASSHLGANEKLFF
>TRBJ1-2|TRBV30|.|.
TGTGCCTGGAGTGACACAGGAATTGGCTACACCTTC
CAWSDTGIGYTF
>TRBJ2-1|TRBV30|.|.
TGTGCCTGGAGTGTACTGGCAGGGGACTACAATGAGCAGTTCTTC
CAWSVLAGDYNEQFF
>TRBJ1-1|TRBV6-6|TRBD1|.
TGTGCCAGCAGTCCCCGGACAGGGAACACTGAAGCTTTCTTT
CASSPRTGNTEAFF
>TRBJ2-7|TRBV29-1|TRBD2|.
TGCAGCGTTGAAGATCGGGGGGTCTCCTACGAGCAGTACTTC
CSVEDRGVSYEQYF
>TRBJ2-5|TRBV29-1|.|once
TGCAGCGTTGGTTACAGGGTTAAGCCTGACGAGACCCAGTACTTC
CSVGYRVKPDETQYF